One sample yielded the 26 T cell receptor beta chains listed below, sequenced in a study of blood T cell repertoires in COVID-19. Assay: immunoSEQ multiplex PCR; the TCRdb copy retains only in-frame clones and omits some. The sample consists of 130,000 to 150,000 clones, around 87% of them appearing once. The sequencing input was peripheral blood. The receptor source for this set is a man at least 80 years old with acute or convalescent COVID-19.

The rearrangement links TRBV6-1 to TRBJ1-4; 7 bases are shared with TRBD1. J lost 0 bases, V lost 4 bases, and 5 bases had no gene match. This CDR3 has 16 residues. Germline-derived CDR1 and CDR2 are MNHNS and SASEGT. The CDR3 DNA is TGTGCCAGCAGTGCGGGACAGTTCACAACTAATGAAAAACTGTTTTTT. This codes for CASSAGQFTTNEKLFF.

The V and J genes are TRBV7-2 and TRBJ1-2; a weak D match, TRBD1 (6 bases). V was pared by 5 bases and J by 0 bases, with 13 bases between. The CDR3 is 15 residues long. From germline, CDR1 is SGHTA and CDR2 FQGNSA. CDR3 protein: CASSQLRGTNYGYTF. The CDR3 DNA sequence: TGTGCCAGCAGCCAATTGAGGGGGACTAACTATGGCTACACCTTC.

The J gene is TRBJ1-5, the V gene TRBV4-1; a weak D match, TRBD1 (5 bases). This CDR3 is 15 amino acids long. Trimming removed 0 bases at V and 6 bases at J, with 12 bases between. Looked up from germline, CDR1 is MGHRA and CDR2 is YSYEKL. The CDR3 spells CASSQEAGVGQPQHF. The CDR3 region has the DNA TGCGCCAGCAGCCAAGAGGCGGGGGTAGGTCAGCCCCAGCATTTT.

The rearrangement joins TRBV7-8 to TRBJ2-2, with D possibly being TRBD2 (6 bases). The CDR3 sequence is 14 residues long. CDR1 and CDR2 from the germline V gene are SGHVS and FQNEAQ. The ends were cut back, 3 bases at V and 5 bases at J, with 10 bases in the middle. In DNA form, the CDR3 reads TGTGCCAGCAGCTTCCTCGGGGGTACCGGGGAGCTGTTTTTT. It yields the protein CASSFLGGTGELFF. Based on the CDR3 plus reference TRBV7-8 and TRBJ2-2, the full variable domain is GAGVSQSPRYKVAKRGQDVALRCDPISGHVSLFWYQQALGQGPEFLTYFQNEAQLDKSGLPSDRFFAERPEGSVSTLKIQRTQQEDSAVYLCASSFLGGTGELFFGEGSRLTVL.

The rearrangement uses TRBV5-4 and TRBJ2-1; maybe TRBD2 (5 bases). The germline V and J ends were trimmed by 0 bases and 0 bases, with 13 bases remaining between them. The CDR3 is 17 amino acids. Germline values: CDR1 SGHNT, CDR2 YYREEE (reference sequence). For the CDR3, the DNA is TGTGCCAGCAGCTTGGCAGGTGCTACTAGCTCCTACAATGAGCAGTTCTTC. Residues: CASSLAGATSSYNEQFF.

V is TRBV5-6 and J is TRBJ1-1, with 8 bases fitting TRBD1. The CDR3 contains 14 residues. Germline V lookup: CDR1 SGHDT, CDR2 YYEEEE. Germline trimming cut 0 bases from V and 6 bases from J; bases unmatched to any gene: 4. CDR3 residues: CASSLVDRGAEAFF. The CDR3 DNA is TGTGCCAGCAGCTTGGTTGACAGGGGCGCTGAAGCTTTCTTT.

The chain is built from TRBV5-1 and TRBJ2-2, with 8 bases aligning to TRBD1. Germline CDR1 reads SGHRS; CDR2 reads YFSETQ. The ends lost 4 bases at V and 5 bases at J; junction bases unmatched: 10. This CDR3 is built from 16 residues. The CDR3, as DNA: TGCGCCAGCAGCGCCTCCGGGACAGGTGGGACCGGGGAGCTGTTTTTT. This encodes CASSASGTGGTGELFF.

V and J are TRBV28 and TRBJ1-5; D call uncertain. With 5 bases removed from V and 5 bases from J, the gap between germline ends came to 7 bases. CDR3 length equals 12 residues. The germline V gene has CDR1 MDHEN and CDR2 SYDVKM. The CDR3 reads CASSADDQPQHF. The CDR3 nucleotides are TGTGCCAGCAGTGCAGATGATCAGCCCCAGCATTTT.

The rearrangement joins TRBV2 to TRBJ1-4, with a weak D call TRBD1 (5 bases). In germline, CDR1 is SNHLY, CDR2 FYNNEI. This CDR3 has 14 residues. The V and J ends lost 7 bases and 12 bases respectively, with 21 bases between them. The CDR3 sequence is CASKSGALPGELFF. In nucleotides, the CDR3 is TGTGCCAGCAAGAGTGGGGCCCTACCGGGGGAACTGTTTTTT.

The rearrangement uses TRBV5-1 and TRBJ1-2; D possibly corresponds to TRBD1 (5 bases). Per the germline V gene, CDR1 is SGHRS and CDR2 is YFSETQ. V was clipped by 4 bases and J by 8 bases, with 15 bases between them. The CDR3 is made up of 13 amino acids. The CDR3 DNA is TGCGCCAGCAGCGAGGGGACTCCGGGCGGCTACACCTTC. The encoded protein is CASSEGTPGGYTF.

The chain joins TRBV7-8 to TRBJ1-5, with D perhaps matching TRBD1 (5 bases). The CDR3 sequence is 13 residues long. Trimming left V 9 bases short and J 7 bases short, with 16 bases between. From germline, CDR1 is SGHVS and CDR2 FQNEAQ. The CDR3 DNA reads TGTGCCAGTCGTGAGGGAGGGGCCCAGCCCCAGCATTTT. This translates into CASREGGAQPQHF.

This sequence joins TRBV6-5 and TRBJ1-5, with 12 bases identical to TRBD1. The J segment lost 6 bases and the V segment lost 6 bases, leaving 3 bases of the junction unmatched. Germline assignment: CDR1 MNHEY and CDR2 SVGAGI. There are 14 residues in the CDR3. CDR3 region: CASRGGQGAQPQHF. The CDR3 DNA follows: TGTGCCAGCAGGGGGGGACAGGGGGCTCAGCCCCAGCATTTT.

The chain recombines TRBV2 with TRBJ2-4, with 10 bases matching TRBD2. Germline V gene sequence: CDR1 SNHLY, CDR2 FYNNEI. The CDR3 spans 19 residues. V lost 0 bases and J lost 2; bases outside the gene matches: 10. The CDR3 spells CASSEAPQRGGGSKNIQYF. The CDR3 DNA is TGTGCCAGCAGTGAAGCCCCTCAGCGGGGGGGTGGGTCCAAAAACATTCAGTACTTC.

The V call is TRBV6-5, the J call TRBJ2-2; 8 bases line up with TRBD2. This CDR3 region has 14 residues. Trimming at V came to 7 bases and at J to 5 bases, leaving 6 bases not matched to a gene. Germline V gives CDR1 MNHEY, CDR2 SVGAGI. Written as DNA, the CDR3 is TGTGCCAGCACGTTTGAGCGGGGGACCGGGGAGCTGTTTTTT. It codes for CASTFERGTGELFF.

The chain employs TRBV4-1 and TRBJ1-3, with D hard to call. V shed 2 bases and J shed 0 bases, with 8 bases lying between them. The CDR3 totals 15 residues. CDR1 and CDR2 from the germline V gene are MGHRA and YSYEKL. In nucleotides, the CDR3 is TGCGCCAGCAGCCAAATGGCAGACTCTGGAAACACCATATATTTT. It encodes CASSQMADSGNTIYF.

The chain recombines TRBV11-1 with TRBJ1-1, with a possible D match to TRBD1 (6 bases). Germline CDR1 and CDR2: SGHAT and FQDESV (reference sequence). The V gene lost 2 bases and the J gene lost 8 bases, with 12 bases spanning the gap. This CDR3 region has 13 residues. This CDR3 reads CASSLIGGIEAFF. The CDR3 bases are TGTGCCAGCAGCTTAATAGGGGGTATCGAAGCTTTCTTT.

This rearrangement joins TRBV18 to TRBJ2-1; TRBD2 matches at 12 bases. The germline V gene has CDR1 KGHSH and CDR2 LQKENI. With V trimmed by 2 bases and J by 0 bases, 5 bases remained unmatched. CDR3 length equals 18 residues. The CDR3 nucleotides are TGTGCCAGCTCACCAACGGCGGGACTAGCGGGCTCCTACAATGAGCAGTTCTTC. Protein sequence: CASSPTAGLAGSYNEQFF. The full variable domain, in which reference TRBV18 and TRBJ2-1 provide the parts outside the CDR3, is NAGVMQNPRHLVRRRGQEARLRCSPMKGHSHVYWYRQLPEEGLKFMVYLQKENIIDESGMPKERFSAEFPKEGPSILRIQQVVRGDSAAYFCASSPTAGLAGSYNEQFFGPGTRLTVL.

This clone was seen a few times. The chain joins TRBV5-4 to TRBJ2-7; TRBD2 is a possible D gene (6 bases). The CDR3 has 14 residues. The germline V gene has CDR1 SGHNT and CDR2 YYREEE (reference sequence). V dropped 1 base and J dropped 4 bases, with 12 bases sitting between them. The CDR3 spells CASSLTGRRYEQYF. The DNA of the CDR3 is TGTGCCAGCAGCTTGACCGGGAGAAGGTACGAGCAGTACTTC.

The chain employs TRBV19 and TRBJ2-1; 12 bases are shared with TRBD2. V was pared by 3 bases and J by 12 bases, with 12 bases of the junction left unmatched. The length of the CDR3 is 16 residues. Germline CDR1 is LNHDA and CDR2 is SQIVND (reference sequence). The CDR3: CASSISGLAGPEGQFF. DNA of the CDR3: TGTGCCAGTAGTATTTCGGGACTAGCGGGTCCGGAGGGGCAGTTCTTC.

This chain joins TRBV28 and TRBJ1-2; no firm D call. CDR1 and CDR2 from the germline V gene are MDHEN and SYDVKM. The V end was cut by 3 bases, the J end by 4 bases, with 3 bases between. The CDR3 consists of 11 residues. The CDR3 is CASSFGYGYTF. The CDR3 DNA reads TGTGCCAGCAGTTTCGGCTATGGCTACACCTTC.

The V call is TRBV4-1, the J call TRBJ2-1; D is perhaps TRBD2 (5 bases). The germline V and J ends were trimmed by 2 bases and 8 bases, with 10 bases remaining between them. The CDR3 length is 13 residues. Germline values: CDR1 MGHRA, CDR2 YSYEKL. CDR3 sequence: CASSQKLRDEQFF. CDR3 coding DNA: TGCGCCAGCAGCCAAAAGCTGAGGGATGAGCAGTTCTTC.

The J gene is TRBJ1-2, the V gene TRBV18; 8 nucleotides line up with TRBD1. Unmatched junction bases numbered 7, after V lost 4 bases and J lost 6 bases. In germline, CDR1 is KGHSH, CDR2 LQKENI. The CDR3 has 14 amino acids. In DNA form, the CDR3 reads TGTGCCAGCTCACTAGGACAGGGTAGGGATGGCTACACCTTC. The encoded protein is CASSLGQGRDGYTF.

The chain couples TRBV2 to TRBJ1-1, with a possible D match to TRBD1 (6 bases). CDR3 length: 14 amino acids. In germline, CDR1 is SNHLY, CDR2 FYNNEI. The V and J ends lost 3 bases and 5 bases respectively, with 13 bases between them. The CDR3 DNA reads TGTGCCAGCAGTGATACAGGGCGAGGGACTGAAGCTTTCTTT. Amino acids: CASSDTGRGTEAFF. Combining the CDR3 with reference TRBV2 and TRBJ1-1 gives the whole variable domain EPEVTQTPSHQVTQMGQEVILRCVPISNHLYFYWYRQILGQKVEFLVSFYNNEISEKSEIFDDQFSVERPDGSNFTLKIRSTKLEDSAMYFCASSDTGRGTEAFFGQGTRLTVV.

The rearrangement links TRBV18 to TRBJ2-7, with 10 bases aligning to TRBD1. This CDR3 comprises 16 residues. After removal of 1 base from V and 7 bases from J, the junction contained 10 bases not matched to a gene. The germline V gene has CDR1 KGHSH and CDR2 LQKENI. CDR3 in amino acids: CASSPLVGTGESEQYF. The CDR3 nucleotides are TGTGCCAGCTCACCACTCGTAGGGACAGGGGAGTCAGAGCAGTACTTC.

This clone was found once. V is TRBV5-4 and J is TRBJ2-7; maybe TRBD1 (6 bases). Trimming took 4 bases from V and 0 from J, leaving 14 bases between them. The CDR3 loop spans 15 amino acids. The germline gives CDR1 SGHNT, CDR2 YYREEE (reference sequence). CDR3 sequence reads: CASSPRGVSSYEQYF. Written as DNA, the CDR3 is TGTGCCAGCAGCCCCAGGGGCGTTAGCTCCTACGAGCAGTACTTC.

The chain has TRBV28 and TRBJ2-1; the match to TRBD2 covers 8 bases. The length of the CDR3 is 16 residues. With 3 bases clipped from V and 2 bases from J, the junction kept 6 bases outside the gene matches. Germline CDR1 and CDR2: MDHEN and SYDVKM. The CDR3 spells CASSFVAGSTYNEQFF. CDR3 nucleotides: TGTGCCAGCAGTTTTGTAGCGGGGAGCACCTACAATGAGCAGTTCTTC.